This T cell receptor beta chain was recovered during a study of blood T cell repertoires in COVID-19. At the level of the study: The origin of the acute and convalescent COVID-19 samples was the United States, Italy and Spain.

The assay was immunoSEQ multiplex PCR, and TCRdb's table has in-frame clones only and misses some. The sample holds about 300,000 clones, 86% seen once. Germline lookup yields CDR1 MNHEY and CDR2 SMNVEV (reference sequence). V gave up 2 bases and J gave up 2 bases, with 12 bases separating them. The CDR3 sequence is 15 residues long. The recovered donors of Cohort 3 showed two negative PCRs, clearance, or symptom resolution. This chain links TRBV27 with TRBJ1-2; D unclear. The sample consisted of PBMCs or T cells enriched from blood (not recorded which). The origin of this receptor is a woman under 30 who had recovered from COVID-19. CDR3 sequence (DNA): TGTGCCAGCAGTTTAAGCCCCCACAGCAACTATGGCTACACCTTC. Translated, it gives CASSLSPHSNYGYTF.